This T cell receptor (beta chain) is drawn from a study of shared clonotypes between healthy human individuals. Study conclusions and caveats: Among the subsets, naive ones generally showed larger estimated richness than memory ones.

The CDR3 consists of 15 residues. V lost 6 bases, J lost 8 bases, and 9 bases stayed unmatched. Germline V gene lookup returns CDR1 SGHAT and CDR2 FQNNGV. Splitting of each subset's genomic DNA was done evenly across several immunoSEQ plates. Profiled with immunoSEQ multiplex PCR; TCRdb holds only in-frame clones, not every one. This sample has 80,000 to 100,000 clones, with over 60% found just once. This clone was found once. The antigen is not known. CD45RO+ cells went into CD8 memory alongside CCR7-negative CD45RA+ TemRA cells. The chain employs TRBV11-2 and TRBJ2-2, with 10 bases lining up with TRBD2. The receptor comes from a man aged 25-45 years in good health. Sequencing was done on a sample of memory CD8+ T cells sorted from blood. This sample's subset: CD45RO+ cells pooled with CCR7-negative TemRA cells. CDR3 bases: TGTGCCAGCAGGCCCCTAGCGGGAGTAAGGGGGGAGCTGTTTTTT. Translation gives CASRPLAGVRGELFF.